This T cell receptor (beta chain) was profiled in a study of T-cell memory formation after mild COVID-19. Study in general: Most TCR clusters belonged to a single donor. Regarding the study as a whole: Mainly in CM and EM were contracting CD4+ clones; CD8+ were in EMRA. From day 15 to 85, contracting clones were balanced between CD4 and CD8, whereas later expanders leaned toward CD4+.

Germline loops: CDR1 SGHRS, CDR2 YFSETQ. The CDR3 covers 15 residues. The ends lost 0 bases at V and 4 bases at J; junction bases unmatched: 4. Using constant-segment primers, 5'RACE produced TCR alpha and TCR beta cDNA libraries carrying sample barcodes and UMIs. Each CDR3 protein is one row after TCRdb ran MiXCR on the 5' RACE reads. The data hold some 410,000 distinct CDR3 sequences, with more than 20% observed a single time. This clonotype has only a few counts. Its matching antigen is unknown. Sequenced sample: PBMCs or a T cell subset sorted from them (not recorded which). The receptor was isolated from an adult woman who had mild COVID-19 (a few samples of this study predate the infection). Cell type and time point are not known. The chain joins TRBV5-1 to TRBJ1-2, with 9 bases matching TRBD1. CDR3 sequence (DNA): TGCGCCAGCAGCTTGGGGGACAGGGACGGCTATGGCTACACCTTC. Protein sequence: CASSLGDRDGYGYTF.